This T cell receptor (beta chain) was captured in a study of pediatric ulcerative colitis. The CDR3 covers 12 residues. V lost 3 bases and J lost 7, with 10 bases in between. In germline, CDR1 is LNHDA, CDR2 SQIVND (reference sequence). Rectal tissue came from one to two pinch biopsies taken at colonoscopy. Assay used: immunoSEQ multiplex PCR; TCRdb lists only in-frame clones, some missing. Here the sample spans 23,000 or so clones, over 60% being singletons. Sequencing was carried out using gut tissue. The sequence was collected from a boy younger than 18 with severe ulcerative colitis. J is TRBJ2-7 and V is TRBV19; D is undetermined. The CDR3 region has the DNA TGTGCCAGTAGTATCCCACCTTTGGAGCAGTACTTC. Protein sequence: CASSIPPLEQYF.